This T cell receptor beta chain was obtained from a study of blood T cell repertoires in COVID-19. Study-wide background: Collection of acute and convalescent COVID-19 samples took place in the United States, Italy and Spain. T cells, B-cell-depleted T cells, or PBMCs supplied cDNA or gDNA.

Original processing methods: Reference gene primer amplification gave estimated nucleated cell counts. Some clones are missing from TCRdb's copy, which holds only in-frame ones; the method was immunoSEQ multiplex PCR. The DNA was the basis for D and trimming; V, J and clone size are from that table. The sample has under 130,000 clones, over 65% seen once. The germline V and J ends were trimmed by 6 bases and 3 bases, with 12 bases remaining between them. Germline values: CDR1 MNHEY, CDR2 SVGEGT. The CDR3 is 13 amino acids. This sequence originates from a human donor in a cohort sampled during active COVID-19. The chain links TRBV6-2 or TRBV6-3 to TRBJ2-7, with D maybe TRBD2 (6 bases). What was sequenced was peripheral blood. CDR3: CASSPGTFYEQYF. The CDR3 coding sequence is TGTGCCAGCAGCCCTGGGACTTTCTACGAGCAGTACTTC.